Listed below are T cell receptor beta chains from one sample, sequenced in a study of cytomegalovirus exposure and HLA in healthy donors. Clones were read by immunoSEQ multiplex PCR, and TCRdb kept only the in-frame ones, dropping some. The listing records tens of thousands of clones. Sequenced material: PBMCs. These receptors were obtained from a man in his fifties or sixties in good health and CMV-seronegative. The CDR3 runs from the conserved cysteine through the conserved F or W. D genes are given only for firm matches.

cdr3_nt,cdr3_aa,v_call,j_call,d_call
TGTGCCAGCAGCTTGGCATCCAGGGGGCTCCGCTTT,CASSLASRGLRF,TRBV5-4,TRBJ1-6,TRBD1
TGTGCCAGCAATGGGGCAACCATCGAGCAGTACTTC,CASNGATIEQYF,TRBV2,TRBJ2-7,NA
TGTGCCAGCAGCGTAGGAAAGAGCCAGGTCTACGAGCAGTACTTC,CASSVGKSQVYEQYF,TRBV9,TRBJ2-7,NA
TGTGCCAGCAGCTTCTCAAACAGGGCTAACTATGGCTACACCTTC,CASSFSNRANYGYTF,TRBV27,TRBJ1-2,NA
TGCGCCAGCAGTGAGAACAGCCCCACTGAAGCTTTCTTT,CASSENSPTEAFF,TRBV10-1,TRBJ1-1,NA
TGTGCCAGCTCGCCGGGACAGGGGACTAATCAGCCCCAGCATTTT,CASSPGQGTNQPQHF,TRBV18,TRBJ1-5,TRBD1
TGTGCCAGCCGAGGGGTAGGGAGGGTAAATGAGCAGTTCTTC,CASRGVGRVNEQFF,TRBV2,TRBJ2-1,TRBD2
TGTGCCACTAACATCCGGGACAGGGGGAACGAGCAGTACTTC,CATNIRDRGNEQYF,TRBV13,TRBJ2-7,TRBD1
TGTGCCAGCAGCGCCGGACATCCTAGGTCCTACGAGCAGTACTTC,CASSAGHPRSYEQYF,TRBV2,TRBJ2-7,NA
TGTGCCAGCCGGCTGCCGAACGGGGCTTTCTTT,CASRLPNGAFF,TRBV2,TRBJ1-1,NA
TGTGCCAGCAGCTTATTCGCTAGTAATAATTCACCCCTCCACTTT,CASSLFASNNSPLHF,TRBV7-9,TRBJ1-6,NA
TGTGCCAGCAGCTTAGTCGGAGGTTTAAGCAATCAGCCCCAGCATTTT,CASSLVGGLSNQPQHF,TRBV7-2,TRBJ1-5,NA
TGTGCCATCAGGACAGTCTACGAGCAGTACTTC,CAIRTVYEQYF,TRBV10-3,TRBJ2-7,NA
TGTGCCAGCAGCACTACTAGAGGTGAGCAGTTCTTC,CASSTTRGEQFF,TRBV9,TRBJ2-1,NA
TGTGCCAGCAATCTAGTTGACAGGGCGGGCTATGGCTACACCTTC,CASNLVDRAGYGYTF,TRBV28,TRBJ1-2,TRBD1
TGTGCCAGCAAGCGGGGGGACCAAGAGACCCAGTACTTC,CASKRGDQETQYF,TRBV27,TRBJ2-5,TRBD2
TGTGCCAGCAGTTACTTCTCTCCCCAGGATACGCAGTATTTT,CASSYFSPQDTQYF,TRBV6-5,TRBJ2-3,NA
TGTGCCAGCAGCTCAATCTATAATTCACCCCTCCACTTT,CASSSIYNSPLHF,TRBV7-2,TRBJ1-6,NA
TGTGCCAGCGTACGCAGGGGTCAGGGGTCGGCTGAAGCTTTCTTT,CASVRRGQGSAEAFF,TRBV11-2,TRBJ1-1,NA
TGTGCCAGCAGTAATTCCGGGACTAGCGTTTTCTACAATGAGCAGTTCTTC,CASSNSGTSVFYNEQFF,TRBV28,TRBJ2-1,TRBD2
TGTGCCATCAGTGACAGGGAGGCCTTCTCTGGAAACACCATATATTTT,CAISDREAFSGNTIYF,TRBV10-3,TRBJ1-3,NA
TGTGCCAGCAGTCGAACAGGGAACGAGCAGTACTTC,CASSRTGNEQYF,TRBV5-4,TRBJ2-7,NA
TGCGCCAGCAGCTTGGCAGAGAACACTGAAGCTTTCTTT,CASSLAENTEAFF,TRBV5-1,TRBJ1-1,NA
TGTGCCAGTAGTATAAAGCCAGGGGAACTCTATGGCTACACCTTC,CASSIKPGELYGYTF,TRBV19,TRBJ1-2,NA